Listed below are T cell receptor beta chains from one sample, sequenced in a study of graft-versus-host responses after intestinal transplantation. These receptors' targets are unknown. TCRdb's copy holds only in-frame clones and misses some; the assay was immunoSEQ multiplex PCR. This table has 85,000 to 110,000 clones, 93% appearing once. The starting material was unstimulated CD8+ T cells sorted from spleen or lymph node cells, obtained before intestinal transplant. These receptors came from a human donor who received an intestinal transplant. Both conserved end residues are part of each CDR3. A D gene is named only where the DNA matches it firmly. Clone size is given for some rows only: seen once, a few or many times, or a class if the clone is expanded.

V	size	J	D	CDR3	DNA
TRBV6-6	NA	TRBJ1-3	NA	CASSHGTQAGNTIYF	TGTGCCAGCAGTCACGGGACACAGGCTGGAAACACCATATATTTT
TRBV5-4	NA	TRBJ1-1	NA	CASSLMEQGLTEAFF	TGTGCCAGCAGCTTGATGGAACAGGGTTTGACTGAAGCTTTCTTT
TRBV21-1	NA	TRBJ1-5	NA	CASPRDRGALGNQPQHF	TGTGCCAGCCCCCGAGACAGGGGGGCTTTGGGCAATCAGCCCCAGCATTTT
TRBV9	NA	TRBJ1-2	NA	CASSVAGVGYGYTF	TGTGCCAGCAGCGTAGCGGGGGTTGGCTATGGCTACACCTTC
TRBV5-4	NA	TRBJ2-1	TRBD2	CASRLAGPTNEQFF	TGTGCCAGCAGGTTAGCGGGCCCCACCAATGAGCAGTTCTTC
TRBV4-1	few	TRBJ1-4	NA	CASSQWRGGGTAFGKLFF	TGCGCCAGCAGCCAATGGAGGGGCGGAGGGACTGCCTTTGGGAAACTGTTTTTT
TRBV4-1	NA	TRBJ2-1	TRBD2	CASSQGTGGALDEQFF	TGCGCCAGCAGCCAAGGTACCGGGGGGGCCTTGGATGAGCAGTTCTTC
TRBV13	NA	TRBJ2-1	TRBD2	CASSLGGGGYDEQFF	TGTGCCAGCAGCCTGGGGGGCGGGGGGTACGATGAGCAGTTCTTC
TRBV18	NA	TRBJ1-1	TRBD1	CASSPWLTGLGTEAFF	TGTGCCAGCTCACCATGGTTGACAGGGTTGGGCACTGAGGCTTTCTTT
TRBV5-5	NA	TRBJ2-7	NA	CASSLAPYEQYF	TGTGCCAGCAGCTTGGCCCCCTACGAGCAGTACTTC
TRBV7-9	few	TRBJ1-1	NA	CASSLGLEDLAFF	TGTGCCAGCAGCTTAGGGCTGGAGGATCTGGCTTTCTTT
TRBV15	NA	TRBJ1-3	NA	CATSRDRGGSGNTIYF	TGTGCCACCAGCAGAGATCGGGGAGGCTCTGGAAACACCATATATTTT
TRBV11-2	NA	TRBJ2-3	NA	CASSRPPGTDTQYF	TGTGCCAGCAGCCGGCCCCCCGGCACAGATACGCAGTATTTT
TRBV13	once	TRBJ2-3	TRBD1	CASREDRVSTDTQYF	TGTGCCAGCAGGGAGGACAGGGTGAGCACAGATACGCAGTATTTT
TRBV15	once	TRBJ1-5	NA	CATSREYREKPQHF	TGTGCCACCAGCAGAGAATACAGGGAAAAGCCCCAGCATTTT
TRBV4-1	NA	TRBJ2-1	NA	CASSPGDFSYNEQFF	TGCGCCAGCAGCCCAGGGGACTTCTCCTACAATGAGCAGTTCTTC
TRBV5-4	NA	TRBJ2-1	TRBD2	CASSLGTSGGDEQFF	TGTGCCAGCAGTTTAGGGACTAGCGGCGGGGATGAGCAGTTCTTC
TRBV9	NA	TRBJ2-7	NA	CASSAQLGEGEQYF	TGTGCCAGCAGCGCCCAATTGGGTGAGGGGGAGCAGTACTTC
TRBV2	NA	TRBJ1-5	TRBD1	CASSLSGGQQPQHF	TGTGCCAGCAGTTTATCAGGGGGGCAACAGCCCCAGCATTTT
TRBV27	NA	TRBJ2-1	TRBD1	CASSARDRGHEQFF	TGTGCCAGCAGTGCCCGTGACAGGGGCCATGAGCAGTTCTTC
TRBV4-1	NA	TRBJ2-1	TRBD2	CASSQDNSGGLSYNEQFF	TGCGCCAGCAGCCAAGATAATTCGGGAGGTCTCTCATACAATGAGCAGTTCTTC
TRBV6-1	NA	TRBJ2-2	TRBD2	CASSDKAGGRIGELFF	TGTGCCAGCAGTGACAAAGCGGGGGGCCGGATCGGGGAGCTGTTTTTT
TRBV14	NA	TRBJ1-5	NA	CASSQEKYSNQPQHF	TGTGCCAGCAGCCAAGAGAAGTATAGCAATCAGCCCCAGCATTTT
TRBV2	NA	TRBJ2-5	TRBD1	CASLGQGLETQYF	TGTGCCAGCTTAGGACAGGGTTTGGAGACCCAGTACTTC
TRBV18	NA	TRBJ1-1	NA	CASSLTIGKLNTEAFF	TGTGCCAGCTCACTCACGATCGGCAAGTTAAACACTGAAGCTTTCTTT
TRBV11-2	NA	TRBJ2-7	TRBD1	CASSLDGTGGYEQYF	TGTGCCAGCAGCTTAGATGGGACAGGGGGCTACGAGCAGTACTTC
TRBV19	NA	TRBJ2-2	TRBD2	CASSSPLAGVTGELFF	TGTGCCAGTTCCAGCCCATTAGCGGGGGTAACCGGGGAGCTGTTTTTT
TRBV27	NA	TRBJ1-1	NA	CASSLLGDTEAFF	TGTGCCAGCAGTTTATTAGGCGACACTGAAGCTTTCTTT
TRBV14	NA	TRBJ2-1	NA	CASSHPAGWGLGDEQFF	TGTGCCAGCAGCCACCCAGCGGGCTGGGGACTTGGGGATGAGCAGTTCTTC
TRBV10-2	NA	TRBJ2-2	NA	CASTQGGELFF	TGCGCCAGCACCCAGGGCGGGGAGCTGTTTTTT
TRBV6-1	NA	TRBJ1-1	NA	CASSELGSNTEAFF	TGTGCCAGCAGTGAACTCGGGTCGAACACTGAAGCTTTCTTT
TRBV4-1	NA	TRBJ2-7	TRBD1	CASSQVDRGSYEQYF	TGCGCCAGCAGCCAAGTGGACAGGGGGTCCTACGAGCAGTACTTC
TRBV2	NA	TRBJ1-2	NA	CASSESGLGLYGYTF	TGTGCCAGCAGTGAAAGCGGGCTGGGCCTCTATGGCTACACCTTC
TRBV13	NA	TRBJ1-2	NA	CASSLDPHYGYTF	TGTGCCAGCAGCTTAGACCCCCATTATGGCTACACCTTC
TRBV5-4	NA	TRBJ2-7	NA	CASSLEQRTDEQYF	TGTGCCAGCAGCTTGGAGCAGCGTACGGACGAGCAGTACTTC
TRBV27	NA	TRBJ1-2	NA	CASSPDRPYGYTF	TGTGCCAGCAGTCCCGACAGACCTTATGGCTACACCTTC
TRBV10-2	NA	TRBJ2-7	NA	CASRGYSSYEQYF	TGCGCCAGCAGAGGGTATAGCTCCTACGAGCAGTACTTC
TRBV7-2	once	TRBJ1-2	NA	CASSLGDPLHGYTF	TGTGCCAGCAGCTTAGGGGACCCCCTTCATGGCTACACCTTC
TRBV7-7	NA	TRBJ2-3	NA	CASSPSIGDTQYF	TGTGCCAGCAGCCCCTCAATAGGAGATACGCAGTATTTT
TRBV5-1	NA	TRBJ2-5	NA	CASSGWAGQETQYF	TGCGCCAGCAGCGGGTGGGCGGGTCAAGAGACCCAGTACTTC
TRBV9	NA	TRBJ2-7	NA	CASSVDAGQSHHLSYEQYF	TGTGCCAGCAGCGTTGATGCCGGACAGAGCCACCACCTCTCCTACGAGCAGTACTTC
TRBV10-2	NA	TRBJ1-4	NA	CASSDSGQANEKLFF	TGCGCCAGCAGTGACTCAGGTCAGGCTAATGAAAAACTGTTTTTT
TRBV5-8	NA	TRBJ2-1	NA	CATRAGVVYNEQFF	TGTGCCACCAGAGCAGGGGTCGTCTACAATGAGCAGTTCTTC
TRBV6-6	once	TRBJ1-1	NA	CASTQGGRLNTEAFF	TGTGCCAGCACCCAGGGTGGGAGGCTTAACACTGAAGCTTTCTTT
TRBV7-9	NA	TRBJ1-1	NA	CASSFPAQGLVGTEAFF	TGTGCCAGCAGCTTCCCTGCCCAGGGACTAGTGGGTACTGAAGCTTTCTTT
TRBV27	NA	TRBJ2-3	TRBD2	CASSLISSSGDTQYF	TGTGCCAGCAGTCTCATCTCATCTAGCGGGGATACGCAGTATTTT
TRBV6-1	NA	TRBJ2-1	TRBD2	CASRTSGGSYNEQFF	TGTGCCAGCCGAACCTCGGGGGGCTCCTACAATGAGCAGTTCTTC
TRBV2	NA	TRBJ1-4	NA	CASSELRGNEKLFF	TGTGCCAGCAGTGAACTTCGAGGGAATGAAAAACTGTTTTTT